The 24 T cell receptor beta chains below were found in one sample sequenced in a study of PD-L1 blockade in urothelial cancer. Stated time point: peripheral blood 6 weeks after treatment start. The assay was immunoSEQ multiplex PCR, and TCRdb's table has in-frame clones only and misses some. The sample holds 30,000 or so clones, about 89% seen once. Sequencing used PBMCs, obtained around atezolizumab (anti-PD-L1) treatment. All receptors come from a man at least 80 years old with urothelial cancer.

CDR3 nucleotides: TGTGCCAGCAGCGAAACAGTGGGAGCCTACAATGAGCAGTTCTTC. Encoded protein: CASSETVGAYNEQFF. The chain combines TRBV7-9 with TRBJ2-1; D might be TRBD2 (5 bases). The V and J ends lost 5 bases and 2 bases respectively, with 13 bases between them. Per the germline V gene, CDR1 is SEHNR and CDR2 is FQNEAQ (reference sequence). The CDR3 length is 15 residues.

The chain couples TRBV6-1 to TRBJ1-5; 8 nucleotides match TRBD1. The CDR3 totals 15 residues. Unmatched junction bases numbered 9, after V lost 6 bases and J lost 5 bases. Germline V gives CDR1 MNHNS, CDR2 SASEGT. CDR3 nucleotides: TGTGCCAGCAGAGGACAGGGCTTGAGCGATCAGCCCCAGCATTTT. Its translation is CASRGQGLSDQPQHF.

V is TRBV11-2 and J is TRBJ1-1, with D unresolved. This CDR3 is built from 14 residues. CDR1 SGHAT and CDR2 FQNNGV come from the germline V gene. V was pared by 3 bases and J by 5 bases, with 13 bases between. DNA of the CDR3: TGTGCCAGCAGCTTCGATATCAGAGGAACTGAAGCTTTCTTT. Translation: CASSFDIRGTEAFF.

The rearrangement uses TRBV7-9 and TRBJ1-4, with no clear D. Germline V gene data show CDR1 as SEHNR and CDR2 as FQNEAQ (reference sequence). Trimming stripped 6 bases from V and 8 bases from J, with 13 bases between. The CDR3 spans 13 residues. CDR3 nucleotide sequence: TGTGCCAGCAGAGGGAGGGTTTTCGAAAAACTGTTTTTT. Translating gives CASRGRVFEKLFF.

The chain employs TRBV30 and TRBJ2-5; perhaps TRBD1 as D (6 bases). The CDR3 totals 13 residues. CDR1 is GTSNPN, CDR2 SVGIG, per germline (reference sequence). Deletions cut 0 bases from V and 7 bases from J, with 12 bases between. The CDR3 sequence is CAWSVKGVGTQYF. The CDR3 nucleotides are TGTGCCTGGAGTGTAAAGGGGGTGGGGACCCAGTACTTC.

CDR3 sequence: CASSALRGATEAFF. The CDR3 DNA sequence: TGTGCCAGCAGTGCCCTCCGGGGTGCCACTGAAGCTTTCTTT. This sequence joins TRBV6-1 and TRBJ1-1, with D unclear. The germline V gene has CDR1 MNHNS and CDR2 SASEGT. V was pared by 4 bases and J by 4 bases, with 13 bases between. This CDR3 is 14 amino acids long.

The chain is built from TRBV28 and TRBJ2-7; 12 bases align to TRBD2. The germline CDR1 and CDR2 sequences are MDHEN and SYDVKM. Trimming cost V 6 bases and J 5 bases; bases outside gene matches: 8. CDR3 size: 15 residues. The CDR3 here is CASRLRLAGDHEQYF. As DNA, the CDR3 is TGTGCCAGCAGACTCAGACTAGCGGGAGATCACGAGCAGTACTTC.

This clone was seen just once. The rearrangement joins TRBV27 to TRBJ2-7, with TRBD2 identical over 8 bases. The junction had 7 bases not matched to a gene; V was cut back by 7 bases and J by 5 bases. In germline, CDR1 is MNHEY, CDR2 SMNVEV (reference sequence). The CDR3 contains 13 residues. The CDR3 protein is CASMGLAGHEQYF. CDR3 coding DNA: TGTGCCAGCATGGGCCTAGCGGGCCACGAGCAGTACTTC.

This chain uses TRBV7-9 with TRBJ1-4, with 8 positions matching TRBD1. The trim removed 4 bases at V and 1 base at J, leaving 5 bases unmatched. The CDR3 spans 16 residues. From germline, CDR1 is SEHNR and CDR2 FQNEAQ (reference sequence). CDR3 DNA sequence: TGTGCCAGCAGCTCCGGACAGGGTGGAACTAATGAAAAACTGTTTTTT. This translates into CASSSGQGGTNEKLFF.

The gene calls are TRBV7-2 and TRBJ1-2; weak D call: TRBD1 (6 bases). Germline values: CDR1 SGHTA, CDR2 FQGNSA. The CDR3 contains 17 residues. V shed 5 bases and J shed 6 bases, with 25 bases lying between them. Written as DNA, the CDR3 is TGTGCCAGCAGCCCAGGGTTAGGCGGGGGCGTCGGGGATGGCTACACCTTC. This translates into CASSPGLGGGVGDGYTF.

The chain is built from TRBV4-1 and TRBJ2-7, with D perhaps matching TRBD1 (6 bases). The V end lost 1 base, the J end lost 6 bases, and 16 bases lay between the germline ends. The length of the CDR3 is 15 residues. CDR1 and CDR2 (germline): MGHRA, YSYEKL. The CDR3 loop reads CASSQVRGSQGEQYF. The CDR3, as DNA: TGCGCCAGCAGCCAAGTCAGGGGCTCCCAAGGCGAGCAGTACTTC.

CDR3 amino acids: CASSLIPGEKLFF. CDR3 coding DNA: TGCGCCAGCAGCCTTATACCAGGGGAAAAACTGTTTTTT. The genes are TRBV5-1 and TRBJ1-4; D perhaps matches TRBD1 (5 bases). The CDR3 has 13 residues. Germline V gene data show CDR1 as SGHRS and CDR2 as YFSETQ. V was pared by 4 bases and J by 8 bases, with 12 bases between.

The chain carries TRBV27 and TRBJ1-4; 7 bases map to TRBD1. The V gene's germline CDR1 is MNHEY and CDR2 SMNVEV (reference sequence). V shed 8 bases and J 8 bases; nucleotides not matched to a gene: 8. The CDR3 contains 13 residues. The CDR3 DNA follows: TGTGCCAGCGACAGGGCGGTTTACGAAAAACTGTTTTTT. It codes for CASDRAVYEKLFF.

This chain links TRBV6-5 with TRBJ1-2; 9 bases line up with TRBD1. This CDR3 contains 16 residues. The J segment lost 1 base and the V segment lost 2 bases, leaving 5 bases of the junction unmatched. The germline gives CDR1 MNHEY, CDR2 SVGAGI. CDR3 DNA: TGTGCCAGCAGTTACGCCCGACAGGGGGATAACTATGGCTACACCTTC. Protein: CASSYARQGDNYGYTF.

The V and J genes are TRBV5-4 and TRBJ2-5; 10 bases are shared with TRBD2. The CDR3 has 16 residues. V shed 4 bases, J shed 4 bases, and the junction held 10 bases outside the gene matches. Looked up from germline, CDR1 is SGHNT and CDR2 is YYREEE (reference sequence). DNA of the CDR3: TGTGCCAGCAGCGGAGCGGGAGGGCCGGGGGTAGAGACCCAGTACTTC. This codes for CASSGAGGPGVETQYF.

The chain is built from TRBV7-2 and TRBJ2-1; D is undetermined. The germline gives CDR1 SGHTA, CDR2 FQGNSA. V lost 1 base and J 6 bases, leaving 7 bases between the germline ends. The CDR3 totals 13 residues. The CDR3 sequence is CASSLVTGNEQFF. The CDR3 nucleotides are TGTGCCAGCAGCTTAGTAACCGGCAATGAGCAGTTCTTC. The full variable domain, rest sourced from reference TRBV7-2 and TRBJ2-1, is GAGVSQSPSNKVTEKGKDVELRCDPISGHTALYWYRQSLGQGLEFLIYFQGNSAPDKSGLPSDRFSAERTGGSVSTLTIQRTQQEDSAVYLCASSLVTGNEQFFGPGTRLTVL.

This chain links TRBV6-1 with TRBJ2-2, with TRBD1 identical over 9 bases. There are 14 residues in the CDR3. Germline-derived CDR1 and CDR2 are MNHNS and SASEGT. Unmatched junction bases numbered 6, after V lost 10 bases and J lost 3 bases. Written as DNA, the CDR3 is TGTGCCATCTACAGGGGGCAGGACACCGGGGAGCTGTTTTTT. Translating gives CAIYRGQDTGELFF.

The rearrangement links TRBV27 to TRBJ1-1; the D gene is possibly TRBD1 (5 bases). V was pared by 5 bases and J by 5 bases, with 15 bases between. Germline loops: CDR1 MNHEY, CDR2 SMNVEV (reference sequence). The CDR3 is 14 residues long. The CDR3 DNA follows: TGTGCCAGCAGTCAAACCCCAGGGAGGACTGAAGCTTTCTTT. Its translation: CASSQTPGRTEAFF.

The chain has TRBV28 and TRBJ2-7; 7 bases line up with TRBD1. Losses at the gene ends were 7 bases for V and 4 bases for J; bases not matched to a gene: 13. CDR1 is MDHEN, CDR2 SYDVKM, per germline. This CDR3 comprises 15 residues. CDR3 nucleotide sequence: TGTGCCAGCAACCAGGGGGTCAGGGGCTCTTACGAGCAGTACTTC. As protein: CASNQGVRGSYEQYF.

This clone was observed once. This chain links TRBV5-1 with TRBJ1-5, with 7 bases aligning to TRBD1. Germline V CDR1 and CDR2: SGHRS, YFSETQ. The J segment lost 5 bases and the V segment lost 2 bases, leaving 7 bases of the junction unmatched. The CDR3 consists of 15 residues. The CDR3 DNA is TGCGCCAGCAGCTTAGAGGGGGCGTCGGATCAGCCCCAGCATTTT. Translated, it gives CASSLEGASDQPQHF.

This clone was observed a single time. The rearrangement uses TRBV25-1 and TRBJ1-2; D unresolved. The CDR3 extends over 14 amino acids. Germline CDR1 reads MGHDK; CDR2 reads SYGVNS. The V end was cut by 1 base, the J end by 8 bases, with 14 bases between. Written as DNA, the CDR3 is TGTGCCAGCAGTGAATCAGGCTTCAATCCGGGCTACACCTTC. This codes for CASSESGFNPGYTF.

The CDR3 is CASSLRAGYTDTQYF. The CDR3 DNA reads TGTGCCAGCAGTTTAAGGGCGGGGTACACAGATACGCAGTATTTT. J is TRBJ2-3 and V is TRBV27; D may be TRBD2 (6 bases). There are 15 residues in the CDR3. The germline gives CDR1 MNHEY, CDR2 SMNVEV (reference sequence). Trimming removed 2 bases at V and 2 bases at J, with 11 bases between.

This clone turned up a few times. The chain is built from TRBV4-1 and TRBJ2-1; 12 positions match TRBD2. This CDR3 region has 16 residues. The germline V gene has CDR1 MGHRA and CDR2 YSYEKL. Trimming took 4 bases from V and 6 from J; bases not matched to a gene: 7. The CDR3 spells CASSPLLAGGGNEQFF. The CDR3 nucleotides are TGCGCCAGCAGCCCCCTCCTAGCGGGAGGGGGCAATGAGCAGTTCTTC.

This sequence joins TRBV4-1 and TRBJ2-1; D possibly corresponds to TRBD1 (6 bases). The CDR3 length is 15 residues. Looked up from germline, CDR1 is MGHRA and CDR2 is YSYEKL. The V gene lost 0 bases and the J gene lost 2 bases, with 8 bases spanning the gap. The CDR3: CASSQEGAAYNEQFF. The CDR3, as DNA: TGCGCCAGCAGCCAAGAGGGGGCAGCCTACAATGAGCAGTTCTTC.